Each of the 26 T cell receptor beta chains below was sequenced from the same sample in a study of breast tumors, draining lymph nodes, adjacent tissues. Axillary draining lymph nodes of breast cancer patients supplied the node samples. TCRdb processed the multiplex PCR reads anew with MiXCR; each CDR3 protein has one entry. This table has approximately 200,000 distinct CDR3 sequences, about 32% appearing once. What was sequenced was axillary lymph node tissue. Source of these receptors: a female donor with breast cancer. Some clones in this sample may be carry-over from other donors' samples.

As to this clonotype: The junction and the germline gene differ at one end; a read error may be behind it. The DNA of the CDR3 is TGTGCCAGCAGTCACTCGAGAGGAGATTACAATGAGCAGTTCTTC. It yields the protein CASSHSRGDYNEQFF. The V and J genes are TRBV6-6 and TRBJ2-1, with D uncertain. Germline values: CDR1 MNHNY, CDR2 SVGAGI (reference sequence). This CDR3 is 15 amino acids long.

Comment on this clonotype: It may be a read error: a sequence one base away is much more abundant. The conserved final phenylalanine or tryptophan is absent from the CDR3, which likely points to a read error. The V call is TRBV18, the J call TRBJ2-2; D is possibly TRBD1 (5 bases). V was clipped by 1 base and J by 4 bases, with 10 bases between them. Per germline, CDR1 KGHSH and CDR2 LQKENI. The CDR3 consists of 15 residues. The CDR3 loop reads CASSPLDSSTGELFL. As DNA, the CDR3 is TGTGCCAGCTCACCACTAGACAGTTCCACCGGGGAGCTGTTTCTT.

This clonotype was seen many times. V is TRBV19 and J is TRBJ2-2; 7 bases align to TRBD2. This CDR3 has 15 residues. Germline CDR1 LNHDA, CDR2 SQIVND (reference sequence). Unmatched junction bases numbered 8, after V lost 7 bases and J lost 3 bases. The CDR3 protein is CASKMRAGDTGELFF. The CDR3 DNA reads TGTGCCAGTAAAATGAGGGCGGGGGACACCGGGGAGCTGTTTTTT.

J is TRBJ2-3 and V is TRBV18; D unclear. V lost 2 bases to trimming and J lost 5 bases, with 8 bases between them. Germline values: CDR1 KGHSH, CDR2 LQKENI. This CDR3 is built from 13 residues. The CDR3 DNA sequence: TGTGCCAGCTCACCATTTGGCGTAGATACGCAGTATTTT. It codes for CASSPFGVDTQYF.

This clonotype was seen repeatedly, ten times or more. The chain recombines TRBV5-1 with TRBJ2-7, with 8 bases identical to TRBD2. Germline V gene data show CDR1 as SGHRS and CDR2 as YFSETQ. The CDR3 covers 16 residues. The J segment lost 0 bases and the V segment lost 0 bases, leaving 5 bases of the junction unmatched. As DNA, the CDR3 is TGCGCCAGCAGCTTGGACGCGGGAGGACTCTCCTACGAGCAGTACTTC. Its protein is CASSLDAGGLSYEQYF.

As to this clonotype: Germline is not matched at one junction end, which may reflect a read error. The chain has TRBV29-1 and TRBJ2-1; D might be TRBD1 (6 bases). The CDR3 is 16 amino acids. CDR1 and CDR2 from the germline V gene are SQVTM and ANQGSEA. CDR3 DNA: TGCAGCGCAGTTGACGGACAGCCACCCTCCTACAATGGGCAGTTCTTC. This encodes CSAVDGQPPSYNGQFF.

The sample holds one count of this clonotype. V gene TRBV6-5 combines with J gene TRBJ2-2, with TRBD1 identical over 7 bases. This CDR3 has 17 amino acids. The V and J ends lost 4 bases and 6 bases, in that order; junction bases with no gene match: 14. Germline V gene lookup returns CDR1 MNHEY and CDR2 SVGAGI. This CDR3 reads CASSSSEGALMAGELFF. CDR3 nucleotide sequence: TGTGCCAGCAGTTCCTCCGAGGGGGCGCTTATGGCCGGGGAGCTGTTTTTT.

The chain is built from TRBV15 and TRBJ1-3; D is possibly TRBD1 (6 bases). Germline CDR1 reads LNHNV; CDR2 reads YYDKDF (reference sequence). The CDR3 is 15 amino acids. V shed 0 bases and J shed 7 bases, with 13 bases lying between them. In DNA, the CDR3 is TGTGCCACCAGCAGAGATACAGGGTTCGGGAACACCATATATTTT. Amino acids: CATSRDTGFGNTIYF.

In its sample, this clonotype was seen many times. The gene calls are TRBV5-8 and TRBJ2-1; TRBD1 matches at 8 bases. The CDR3 is 12 amino acids. The V and J ends lost 6 bases and 7 bases, in that order; junction bases with no gene match: 3. Germline CDR1 is SGHTS and CDR2 is YDEGEE. DNA for the CDR3: TGTGCCAGCAAGTACAGGGGGAATGAGCAGTTCTTC. As protein: CASKYRGNEQFF.

Regarding this clonotype: It may be a read error: a sequence one base away is much more abundant. This chain links TRBV28 with TRBJ2-6, with a weak D call TRBD1 (5 bases). In germline, CDR1 is MDHEN, CDR2 SYDVKM. The CDR3 has 13 amino acids. The CDR3 nucleotides read TGTGCCAGCAGTGCCTCTGGGGCCAACGTCCTGATTTTC. This gives the protein CASSASGANVLIF.

In this sample, this clonotype turned up a few times. The chain links TRBV5-4 to TRBJ1-6; D is perhaps TRBD1 (6 bases). Germline lookup yields CDR1 SGHNT and CDR2 YYREEE (reference sequence). The CDR3 has 14 amino acids. Trimming took off 0 bases at V and 7 bases at J, with 8 bases between the two ends. The CDR3, as DNA: TGTGCCAGCAGCTTGGCAGGGGCCAATTCACCCCTCCACTTT. It codes for CASSLAGANSPLHF.

On this clonotype: The junction does not match germline at one end; this may be a read error. J is TRBJ1-2 and V is TRBV7-2, with 8 bases matching TRBD1. The CDR3 covers 15 residues. Germline V gives CDR1 SGHTA, CDR2 FQGNSA. The CDR3, as DNA: TGTGCCAGCAGCTTAAAGTGGCAGGGGGCTGGTGGCTACCCCTTC. This translates into CASSLKWQGAGGYPF.

In this sample, this clonotype turned up many times. This chain connects TRBV19 to TRBJ2-1; D not certain. Between the trimmed V and J ends, which lost 4 bases and 4 bases, there was a span of 11 bases. The CDR3 length is 14 residues. Germline lookup yields CDR1 LNHDA and CDR2 SQIVND (reference sequence). CDR3 sequence (DNA): TGTGCCAGTAGTACCCTCACTTCATACAATGAGCAGTTCTTC. Translating gives CASSTLTSYNEQFF.

This clonotype has a count of ten or more. The genes are TRBV7-2 and TRBJ2-7; 7 bases line up with TRBD2. The length of the CDR3 is 12 residues. The germline gives CDR1 SGHTA, CDR2 FQGNSA. V dropped 5 bases and J dropped 7; count of bases not matched to a gene: 5. This CDR3 is CASSRGVGEQYF. In DNA form, the CDR3 reads TGTGCCAGCAGCCGGGGGGTAGGTGAGCAGTACTTC.

This clonotype was recorded at least ten times. V usage is TRBV11-2 and J usage is TRBJ2-1; TRBD2 aligns across 10 bases. Germline values: CDR1 SGHAT, CDR2 FQNNGV. This CDR3 has 15 amino acids. With V trimmed by 0 bases and J by 13 bases, 9 bases remained unmatched. CDR3 loop: CASSLDSTSGMSQFF. CDR3 DNA: TGTGCCAGCAGCTTAGATAGTACTAGCGGGATGAGTCAGTTCTTC.

The chain has TRBV3-1 and TRBJ2-2, with 10 bases matching TRBD1. After removal of 2 bases from V and 5 bases from J, the junction contained 2 bases not matched to a gene. The germline V gene has CDR1 LGHDT and CDR2 YNNKEL (reference sequence). The CDR3 sequence is 15 residues long. CDR3 coding DNA: TGTGCCAGCAGCCAAAGGGACAGGGGAACCGGGGAGCTGTTTTTT. This codes for CASSQRDRGTGELFF.

The J gene is TRBJ2-2, the V gene TRBV25-1, with unresolved D. V lost 4 bases, J lost 8 bases, and 8 bases lay in between. Per the germline V gene, CDR1 is MGHDK and CDR2 is SYGVNS. The CDR3 is made up of 12 amino acids. The DNA of the CDR3 is TGTGCCAGCAGTGGGGGTACAGGGGAGCTGTTTTTT. Encoded protein: CASSGGTGELFF. The full variable domain, with the rest looked up from reference TRBV25-1 and TRBJ2-2, is EADIYQTPRYLVIGTGKKITLECSQTMGHDKMYWYQQDPGMELHLIHYSYGVNSTEKGDLSSESTVSRIRTEHFPLTLESARPSHTSQYLCASSGGTGELFFGEGSRLTVL.

This clonotype was detected many times. This chain links TRBV7-2 with TRBJ2-2; 8 bases agree with TRBD1. Looked up from germline, CDR1 is SGHTA and CDR2 is FQGNSA. The CDR3 consists of 15 residues. With 5 bases clipped from V and 6 bases from J, the junction kept 8 bases outside the gene matches. For the CDR3, the DNA is TGTGCCAGCAGCCCCCGGACAGGGTTGGCCGGGGAGCTGTTTTTT. Amino acid sequence: CASSPRTGLAGELFF.

This chain uses TRBV24-1 with TRBJ1-2, with D unresolved. CDR1 is KGHDR, CDR2 SFDVKD, per germline. The V gene lost 7 bases and the J gene lost 8 bases, with 16 bases spanning the gap. This CDR3 has 13 amino acids. CDR3 region: CATRPDGRLGYTF. The CDR3 DNA reads TGTGCCACCAGGCCTGACGGACGACTGGGCTACACCTTC.

This clonotype was counted ten times or more. One end of the junction is discordant with germline, which a read error may explain. DNA of the CDR3: TGTGCTAGCAGCTCGGACAGAGACAATGAGCAGTTCTTC. Its protein product is CASSSDRDNEQFF. The chain couples TRBV7-7 to TRBJ2-1; the D gene is possibly TRBD1 (6 bases). Germline V lookup: CDR1 SSHAT, CDR2 FNYEAQ (reference sequence). The CDR3 sequence is 13 residues long.

This clonotype was observed at least ten times. The V call is TRBV6-5, the J call TRBJ2-6; weak D call: TRBD1 (6 bases). Trimming removed 3 bases from V and 4 bases from J, with 10 bases in between. CDR1 is MNHEY and CDR2 is SVGAGI in the germline V gene. CDR3 length equals 15 residues. CDR3 amino acids: CASSYSGAGANVLTF. Here the CDR3 DNA reads TGTGCCAGCAGTTATTCAGGGGCCGGGGCCAACGTCCTGACTTTC.

Ten or more counts support this clonotype. The chain uses TRBV20-1 and TRBJ2-3; TRBD2 is a possible D gene (6 bases). Germline-derived CDR1 and CDR2 are DFQATT and SNEGSKA (reference sequence). The V end was cut by 3 bases, the J end by 2 bases, with 15 bases between. The CDR3 consists of 15 residues. The CDR3 loop is CSASRRGPPTDTQYF. The CDR3 bases are TGCAGTGCTAGTAGGCGGGGCCCCCCCACAGATACGCAGTATTTT.

To note about this clonotype: A much more abundant neighbour one base away suggests this may be a read error. V is TRBV6-5 and J is TRBJ1-5; D remains ambiguous. The germline V gene has CDR1 MNHEY and CDR2 SVGAGI. The CDR3 sequence is 13 residues long. The CDR3 is CGSSYSTNQPQHF. Written as DNA, the CDR3 is TGTGGCAGCAGTTACTCAACTAATCAGCCCCAGCATTTT.

As regards this clonotype: A much larger clone lies one base from this, so it may be a read error. The V call is TRBV5-8, the J call TRBJ1-2; D not resolved. Trimming shortened V by 4 bases and J by 2 bases, and 21 bases separated the two germline ends. CDR3 length equals 17 residues. Germline CDR1 and CDR2: SGHTS and YDEGEE. In DNA, the CDR3 is TGTGCCAGCAGCCTCGACACCGCATTCTCGCCAAACTATGGCTACACCTTC. Translation: CASSLDTAFSPNYGYTF.

This clonotype has ten or more counts. This chain uses TRBV20-1 with TRBJ2-1; 9 bases agree with TRBD2. This CDR3 region has 13 residues. J lost 13 bases, V lost 0 bases, and 7 bases had no gene match. Germline V lookup: CDR1 DFQATT, CDR2 SNEGSKA (reference sequence). The CDR3 loop reads CSAREISGSAQFF. CDR3 nucleotides: TGCAGTGCTAGAGAGATTAGCGGGAGCGCTCAGTTCTTC.

The genes are TRBV5-4 and TRBJ2-5; D unclear. The CDR3 consists of 13 residues. Trimming took 0 bases from V and 5 from J, leaving 8 bases between them. The germline V gene encodes CDR1 SGHNT and CDR2 YYREEE (reference sequence). Here the CDR3 reads CASSLDGLETQYF. CDR3 nucleotide sequence: TGTGCCAGCAGCTTGGATGGGTTGGAGACCCAGTACTTC.